The clone carrying this T cell receptor beta chain was picked up a small number of times. Its antigen remains unidentified. These data come from a study of T cell responses to AZD1222 COVID-19 vaccine. Study outcomes and limitations: Seropositivity was recorded at baseline in only six AZD1222 recipients. Females made up more of the donors, who were largely white British, and clonal diversity may have come out too low.

Profiling relied on immunoSEQ multiplex PCR, and the TCRdb table lists in-frame clones only, not all of them. This sample yields fewer than 200,000 clones, of which roughly nine tenths are seen a single time; 3.6% belongs to the top ten. The clonotype was recovered from an adult who received the MenACWY meningococcal vaccine as a control. Sequenced here: peripheral blood, sampled 28 days after the second dose of the MenACWY control vaccine.

The CDR3 region is CAWRGTSSYNEQFF. CDR3 sequence (DNA): TGTGCCTGGAGAGGGACCAGCTCCTACAATGAGCAGTTCTTC. The chain is built from TRBV30 and TRBJ2-1, with D perhaps TRBD1 or TRBD2 (5 bases each). The CDR3 has 14 amino acids. The ends were cut back, 3 bases at V and 0 bases at J, with 9 bases in the middle. From germline, CDR1 is GTSNPN and CDR2 SVGIG (reference sequence).